Presented here are 6 T cell receptor beta chains from one specimen sequenced in a study of CD8+ T cells in alopecia areata. Following extraction, RNA underwent reverse transcription to cDNA, which served as the sequencing template. The data were produced by immunoSEQ multiplex PCR, yet TCRdb's version contains in-frame clones alone and is incomplete. The sample gives roughly 250,000 clones, 65% to 70% of which show up once; approximately 1.2% is in the top ten. This material consisted of CD4+ T cells sorted from blood, taken at week 0. These TCRs come from a human donor with alopecia areata.

CDR3 bases: TGTGCCTGGAGTGCTACAGTGCCCTATGGCTACACCTTC. Its translation is CAWSATVPYGYTF. V gene TRBV30 combines with J gene TRBJ1-2; D not certain. Trimming pared 1 base from V and 4 bases from J, leaving 10 bases between. CDR1 is GTSNPN, CDR2 SVGIG, per germline (reference sequence). The CDR3 covers 13 residues. The entire variable domain, with the rest obtained from reference TRBV30 and TRBJ1-2, is as follows: SQTIHQWPATLVQPVGSPLSLECTVEGTSNPNLYWYRQAAGRGLQLLFYSVGIGQISSEVPQNLSASRPQDRQFILSSKKLLLSDSGFYLCAWSATVPYGYTFGSGTRLTVV.

The chain links TRBV2 to TRBJ1-2; D is ambiguous. The CDR3 consists of 12 residues. Trimming removed 6 bases from V and 2 bases from J, with 7 bases in between. The germline gives CDR1 SNHLY, CDR2 FYNNEI. CDR3 in DNA: TGTGCCAGCAGCAGTTACAACTATGGCTACACCTTC. It codes for CASSSYNYGYTF. The full variable domain, with the rest looked up from reference TRBV2 and TRBJ1-2, is EPEVTQTPSHQVTQMGQEVILRCVPISNHLYFYWYRQILGQKVEFLVSFYNNEISEKSEIFDDQFSVERPDGSNFTLKIRSTKLEDSAMYFCASSSYNYGYTFGSGTRLTVV.

The chain combines TRBV4-1 with TRBJ1-6, with 7 bases lining up with TRBD1. CDR3 size: 14 residues. The V gene's germline CDR1 is MGHRA and CDR2 YSYEKL. With 4 bases clipped from V and 10 bases from J, the junction kept 7 bases outside the gene matches. The CDR3 spells CASSPRQGGSPLHF. The CDR3 nucleotides read TGCGCCAGCAGCCCCCGACAGGGAGGATCACCCCTCCACTTT.

This rearrangement joins TRBV7-9 to TRBJ2-7; no firm D call. CDR3 length: 13 amino acids. The germline V gene has CDR1 SEHNR and CDR2 FQNEAQ (reference sequence). The V gene lost 1 base and the J gene lost 1 base, with 5 bases spanning the gap. As DNA, the CDR3 is TGTGCCAGCAGCTTAGGACGGTCCTACGAGCAGTACTTC. This translates into CASSLGRSYEQYF.

J is TRBJ1-3 and V is TRBV30; D perhaps matches TRBD1 (5 bases). Germline CDR1 is GTSNPN and CDR2 is SVGIG (reference sequence). This CDR3 comprises 15 residues. Trimming cost V 2 bases and J 2 bases, with 13 bases left between them. The CDR3 region has the DNA TGTGCCTGGAGTTACCCTGGACATGCTGGAAACACCATATATTTT. Protein: CAWSYPGHAGNTIYF.

The J gene is TRBJ1-5, the V gene TRBV30; 8 nucleotides agree with TRBD1. Germline lookup yields CDR1 GTSNPN and CDR2 SVGIG (reference sequence). The CDR3 spans 13 residues. V was pared by 5 bases and J by 3 bases, with 3 bases of the junction left unmatched. The CDR3 protein is CAWGQGNNQPQHF. CDR3 DNA sequence: TGTGCCTGGGGACAGGGAAACAATCAGCCCCAGCATTTT.